The rows below give T cell receptor beta chains drawn from one sample of a study of regulatory T cells. The data were produced by immunoSEQ multiplex PCR, yet TCRdb's version contains in-frame clones alone and is incomplete. This table holds more than 15,000 clones, 80% to 90% found once. Specimen: conventional CD4+ T cells sorted from blood. These receptors all stem from a person aged 30-39 years with CD3G deficiency. Both conserved end residues are part of each CDR3. Fields, in order: V gene, D gene, clone size, J gene, CDR3 DNA, CDR3 protein. A D gene is named only where the DNA matches it firmly. Not every row has a clone size; where given, it reads once, few, many or a size class.

TRBV7-9	TRBD1	NA	TRBJ2-3	TGTGCCAGCAGTCTCACAGGGGATTTCGATACGCAGTATTTT	CASSLTGDFDTQYF
TRBV19	NA	once	TRBJ1-1	TGTGCCAGTAGTATATCGGTGAACACTGAAGCTTTCTTT	CASSISVNTEAFF
TRBV6-6	TRBD1	NA	TRBJ1-4	TGTGCCAGCAGAGACCGACAGGGGAATGAAAAACTGTTTTTT	CASRDRQGNEKLFF
TRBV19	NA	NA	TRBJ1-5	TGTGCCAGTAGTATTGTCGGGATTAGCAATCAGCCCCAGCATTTT	CASSIVGISNQPQHF
TRBV5-1	NA	NA	TRBJ2-2	TGCGCCAGCAGCTTGGCCAGGCACACCGGGGAGCTGTTTTTT	CASSLARHTGELFF
TRBV5-1	NA	few	TRBJ1-1	TGCGCCAGCAGCCCCGGAGCGGGGCTGAACACTGAAGCTTTCTTT	CASSPGAGLNTEAFF
TRBV28	NA	NA	TRBJ1-1	TGTGCCAGCAGTTTAAGAAGTAGGGCTGAAGCTTTCTTT	CASSLRSRAEAFF
TRBV18	TRBD1	NA	TRBJ2-3	TGTGCCAGCTCACGATCGACAGGGACAGATACGCAGTATTTT	CASSRSTGTDTQYF
TRBV10-3	TRBD1	NA	TRBJ1-2	TGTGCCATCAGTGGGGGGACAGGAGGTGGCTACACCTTC	CAISGGTGGGYTF
TRBV27	TRBD2	NA	TRBJ2-1	TGTGCCAGCAGTTATGGTAGGCTAGCGGGAATCTACAATGAGCAGTTCTTC	CASSYGRLAGIYNEQFF
TRBV7-9	NA	NA	TRBJ2-5	TGTGCCAGCAGCTCGGGACTTACCCAAGAGACCCAGTACTTC	CASSSGLTQETQYF
TRBV5-1	NA	NA	TRBJ1-2	TGCGCCAGCAGCTTGGATGGTGCTCTCGGGGGTAACTATGGCTACACCTTC	CASSLDGALGGNYGYTF
TRBV18	NA	NA	TRBJ1-1	TGTGCCAGCTCACAATCGGAGAACACTGAAGCTTTCTTT	CASSQSENTEAFF
TRBV10-3	NA	NA	TRBJ2-2	TGTGCCTCCCAGCTAGCGTCGAACACCGGGGAGCTGTTTTTT	CASQLASNTGELFF
TRBV5-1	NA	NA	TRBJ1-1	TGCGCCAGCAGCTTGGGGGGGTCGTCTGAAGCTTTCTTT	CASSLGGSSEAFF
TRBV28	NA	NA	TRBJ1-4	TGTGCCAGCAGTCACCGGACAGTCGCGAGTGAAAAACTGTTTTTT	CASSHRTVASEKLFF
TRBV28	NA	NA	TRBJ2-7	TGTGCCAGCAGTCCAATGGGCCACTACGAGCAGTACTTC	CASSPMGHYEQYF